This T cell receptor (beta chain) was identified in a study of Graves' ophthalmopathy and Graves' hyperthyroidism. Findings and limits, study-wide: Most expanded thyroid clonotypes above 0.001 frequency also appeared in blood.

The PBMC fraction was derived from about 9.2 ml of fresh peripheral blood. For repertoire sequencing, the TCR beta CDR3 regions were amplified from RNA transcripts. The authors performed first-round RT-PCR with HTBI primers and then a second-round multiplex PCR. TCRdb recomputed calls from the multiplex PCR reads with MiXCR, one row per CDR3 protein. The table lists 500,000 to 700,000 distinct CDR3 sequences, 22% of them singletons. Points on this clonotype: Its antigen remains unknown.

This CDR3 has 15 amino acids. Losses at the gene ends were 7 bases for V and 5 bases for J; bases not matched to a gene: 12. Germline V gene data show CDR1 as MDHEN and CDR2 as SYDVKM. The chain carries TRBV28 and TRBJ2-5, with TRBD1 identical over 8 bases. Sequenced input: peripheral blood. The TCR sequence derives from a woman between 18 and 30 years old with stable Graves' hyperthyroidism. Some clones in this sample may be carry-over from other donors' samples. The CDR3 DNA reads TGTGCCAGCACCTTAGGGGACAGGATGTTTGAGACCCAGTACTTC. Residues: CASTLGDRMFETQYF.